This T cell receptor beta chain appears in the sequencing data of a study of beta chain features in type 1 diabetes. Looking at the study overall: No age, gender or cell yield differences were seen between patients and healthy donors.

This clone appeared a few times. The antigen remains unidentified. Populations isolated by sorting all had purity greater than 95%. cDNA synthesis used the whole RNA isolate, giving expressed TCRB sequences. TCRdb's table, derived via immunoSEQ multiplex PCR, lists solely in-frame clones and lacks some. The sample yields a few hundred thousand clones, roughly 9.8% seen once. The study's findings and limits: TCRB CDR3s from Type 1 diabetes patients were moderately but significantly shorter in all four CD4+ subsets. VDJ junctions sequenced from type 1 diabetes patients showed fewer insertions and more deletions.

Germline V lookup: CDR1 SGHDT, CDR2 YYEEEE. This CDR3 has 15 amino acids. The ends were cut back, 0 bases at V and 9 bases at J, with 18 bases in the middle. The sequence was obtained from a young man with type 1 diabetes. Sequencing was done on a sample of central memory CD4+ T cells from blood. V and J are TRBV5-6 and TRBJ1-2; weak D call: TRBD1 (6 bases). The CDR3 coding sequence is TGTGCCAGCAGCTTGGACAGGGCCCTTGATGTGAGCTACACCTTC. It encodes CASSLDRALDVSYTF. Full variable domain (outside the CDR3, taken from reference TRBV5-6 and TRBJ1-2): DAGVTQSPTHLIKTRGQQVTLRCSPKSGHDTVSWYQQALGQGPQFIFQYYEEEERQRGNFPDRFSGHQFPNYSSELNVNALLLGDSALYLCASSLDRALDVSYTFGSGTRLTVV.